This TCR beta chain was sequenced for a study of T cells in Graves' hyperthyroidism and ophthalmopathy (dated by TCRdb to about 2019). For context, the study as a whole: Peripheral blood was collected at initial diagnosis, before any treatment. To identify TCR V-J signatures that set the groups apart, the researchers used a discovery cohort of about a hundred patients, made up of roughly 40 with Graves' ophthalmopathy and 55 to 65 with stable Graves' hyperthyroidism. An independent validation cohort of under 20 hyperthyroidism patients and approximately 16 patients who later progressed to ophthalmopathy tested prospective prediction of ophthalmopathy. The 100 discovery patients were randomly split 7:3 into training and test sets. In several Graves' hyperthyroidism patients, the study also compared T-cell repertoires from thyroid tissue with T-cell repertoires from blood. After blood sampling, hyperthyroidism patients were treated with methimazole at a starting dose of 30 mg daily, and ophthalmopathy patients were treated with high-dose intravenous methylprednisolone. The paper reports TCR Vbeta CDR3 sequencing of more than 120 peripheral blood samples: 43 ophthalmopathy, fewer than 80 hyperthyroidism and approximately 17 progressor patients. The full study reports these points: In cross-validation, a model built on a 13 V-J signature told ophthalmopathy apart from stable hyperthyroidism with about 90% sensitivity and around 83% specificity, and in testing the same model reached 80%/75%. No statistical method was used to set the sample size in advance, and investigators knew the group allocation. In validation, progression to ophthalmopathy was predicted by the model with 65% to 71% sensitivity and nearly 75% specificity, a median of roughly six months before onset. Most expanded thyroid clonotypes (frequency above 0.001) were also found in blood, which suggests that blood repertoires may mirror thyroid immune responses.

Graves' hyperthyroidism was defined as stable when no progression to ophthalmopathy occurred over 18 months of follow-up. Hyperthyroidism patients were aged 18 to 65 years and newly diagnosed, with disease duration of less than 2 months. The study excluded patients with uncontrolled infections, other autoimmune diseases, pregnancy or lactation. Diagnoses relied on clinical symptoms, serum thyroxine and TRAb, thyroid ultrasound and orbital computed tomography. Ficoll-Paque density gradient centrifugation was used to isolate PBMCs from around 10 ml of fresh peripheral blood. Total RNA was extracted using Trizol reagent, and RNA quality was assessed on an Agilent 2100 Bioanalyzer. From the cysteine up to the phenylalanine, the CDR3 has a length of 15 residues. The CDR3 DNA has 45 bases and is translated from base 1. As encoded in the germline V gene, CDR1 is SGHTA while CDR2 is FQGNSA. Unmatched junction bases come to 7, with V trimmed by 4 bases and J by 8 bases.

Comment on this clonotype: The antigen this receptor binds is unknown. Base quality data are lacking; no much larger clone is found one base away.

TCR beta CDR3 regions were amplified from RNA transcripts. The first round of RT-PCR for the TCR CDR3 was performed with the HTBI primer set and the Qiagen OneStep RT-PCR kit. Libraries were constructed in a second round of multiplex PCR, after which size selection and purification were carried out. Sequencing of the libraries was done on an Illumina HiSeq2000 using paired-end 100 bp reads. The paper's processing steps were these. Raw data were processed with SOAPnuke, discarding reads with adapters, uncalled bases, mean Phred below 15, or no exact constant-primer or identifier match. COPE v1.2.5 was used to merge the high-quality paired reads, and each unique nucleotide sequence was defined as a clonotype. Clonotypes were aligned to IMGT TRBV, TRBD and TRBJ reference segments using MiTCR v1.1. Analysis was restricted to V-J combinations with a frequency above 0.0001, which covered roughly 99% of repertoires. A TCS score was defined as the ratio between F50 (clonal expansion) and ExV (chaos), using BLOSUM62-based TCRdist between CDR3 peptides within each V-J. Welch's t-statistics and random forest reduced around 510 V-J features to 13, which were used in a naive Bayes classifier (R e1071). In-frame beta chains were kept once TCRdb had trimmed the public reads at Q25 with fastp and called clones with MiXCR. Each CDR3 protein appears once, grouped with its most common genes and DNA. The V and J calls, along with clone size, are taken from TCRdb and not from the paper's own processing. The sample contains under 800,000 distinct CDR3 sequences, approximately 15% of them found a single time. The top ten constitute approximately 10% of the sample.

Recombination linked TRBV7-2 to TRBJ2-1, with 11 bases aligning to TRBD2. The specimen was blood. The TCR comes from a woman aged 18 to 35 with Graves' hyperthyroidism. This receptor carries the CDR3 CASSSQLAGEDEQFF. In nucleotide form, the sequence is TGTGCCAGCAGCTCCCAACTAGCGGGAGAAGATGAGCAGTTCTTC. The reference TRBV7-2 and TRBJ2-1 proteins fill in what lies around the CDR3, so the full variable domain reads GAGVSQSPSNKVTEKGKDVELRCDPISGHTALYWYRQSLGQGLEFLIYFQGNSAPDKSGLPSDRFSAERTGGSVSTLTIQRTQQEDSAVYLCASSSQLAGEDEQFFGPGTRLTVL.